The T cell receptor (beta chain) under discussion was sequenced for a study of identical twins listed by TCRdb under 2016. A note on the overall study: To test whether fetal clonotypes persist, this study deep-sequenced TCR alpha and beta repertoires from monozygotic twins, from unrelated adults of various ages, and from cord blood. To rule out contamination, replicate twin experiments were performed at different times with different library preparation protocols.

Library preparation used 5' RACE. The sequencing machine was an Illumina HiSeq 2000. A universal primer binding site was introduced by template switching, and a unique molecular identifier was present in the final cDNA, enabling accurate counting of TCR cDNA molecules. First-strand cDNA for TCR alpha and beta chains was synthesized from specific primers in the conserved constant-segment region. Each cDNA library was double barcoded, with a SMART-Mk sample barcode plus Illumina barcodes, to control for contamination. TruSeq adapter sequences, together with Illumina sample barcodes, were added in two successive PCR steps. Sequencing of the TCR alpha and beta cDNA libraries was done on the Illumina HiSeq platform using custom primers. The study's own analysis went as follows. MiGEC processed the raw reads to extract unique molecular identifiers, while MiXCR was used to determine the CDR3 positions. For each individual, recombination models were inferred using an EM algorithm with the repgenHMM and IGoR tools. The tcR package in R was used for shared clonotype analysis, with sharing normalized by the product of cloneset sizes. Out-of-frame nonproductive sequences were analyzed to study raw recombination free of thymic and clonal selection effects. Clones were called with MiXCR by TCRdb after fastp trimmed the public reads at Q25, and only in-frame beta chains were retained. CDR3 protein duplicates are merged, each entry listing the most common genes and DNA. V and J calls and clone size were set by TCRdb, not the authors. For this sample there are some 500,000 distinct CDR3 sequences; approximately 22% appear just once. 0.8% to 1% of the sample comes from the top ten.

The CDR3 covers 14 residues, taking in both the cysteine and the phenylalanine. This entry keeps only the CDR3 DNA: 42 bases, framed from base 1. For CDR1 and CDR2, the germline V gene lists SQVTM and ANQGSEA. V is cut by 1 base and J by 2 bases, and the space between the germline ends is 8 bases. This clonotype was detected only a few times. What this receptor recognizes is not known. No clone much larger than this one lies a single base away; base qualities are absent. Results the study describes overall, beyond this receptor: In beta out-of-frame sequences, excess twin sharing was weaker, because having fewer shared sequences lowered the signal-to-noise ratio. Because the same donors could not be followed over many years, the conclusions relied on cross-sectional statistical analysis. Out-of-frame TCR alpha sharing in monozygotic twins was systematically underestimated by recombination models, whereas sharing between unrelated individuals was in agreement with the recombination models. Out-of-frame TCR alpha sequences shared between twins showed an excess of low generation-probability sequences compared with coincidental sharing between unrelated individuals. Abundant cord blood beta clonotypes had fewer insertions, young adult naive repertoires showed a similar but weaker trend, and memory repertoires showed no such trend. Zero-insertion analyses could be partly confounded by invariant T cells such as MAIT and iNKT, though diverse VJ usage argued against such confounding for most clonotypes.

All donors were healthy Caucasians. The twin cohort consisted of three pairs of female monozygotic twins, all aged roughly 18 to 29 years. Positive isolation kits from Invitrogen were used to isolate the CD4+ and CD8+ T cell populations. Separately, the same data were catalogued under a study of T cells expressing NK-cell markers. The other study reports the following: Three sorted T-cell subsets (CD3+CD56+NKG2C+, CD3+CD56+NKG2C- and CD3+CD56-NKG2C+) from roughly 8 donors had their TCR beta-chain repertoires profiled. Among the eight sequenced donors, seven were HCMV-seropositive and one was HCMV-seronegative. To restrict sorting to alphabetaTCR-expressing T cells, an anti-gammadeltaTCR antibody was added in several experiments. For roughly 6 donors, the dominant CD3+CD56+NKG2C+ clonotypes were among the top 10 CD8+ clonotypes and accounted for about 1.0-7.5% of CD8+ T cells. Those dominant clonotypes were again the most abundant among CD3+CD56-NKG2C+ cells in a handful of donors, at about 25-65%. It remained unclear whether the expanded NKG2C-expressing T cell clones were specific for HCMV antigens. All eight donors whose samples were sequenced were randomly selected healthy volunteers, three of them men and five women. To determine HCMV serostatus, a commercial ELISA kit was used to detect HCMV-specific IgG in serum. MIGEC handled demultiplexing of the reads and grouping by UMI, while MiTCR was used to assemble and quantify clonotypes. To remove erroneous sequences, TCR cDNA sequences were retained only when supported by two or more reads. The tcR package was used for downstream repertoire analysis, with clonotypes matched between fractions based on CDR3 nucleotide sequence plus V segment. VDJmatch was used to annotate antigen specificity against VDJdb, with one amino acid substitution allowed in CDR3.

The receptor chain draws on TRBV29-1 and TRBJ1-4; TRBD1 might be the D gene, on 6 matching bases. The sample taken for sequencing was CD4+ T cells sorted from blood. This TCR was recovered from a woman aged 18-29 years in good health. The nucleotides are TGCAGCGTTGAAGTAACAGGGACTAATGAAAAACTGTTTTTT. Translated, it gives CSVEVTGTNEKLFF.